The 9 T cell receptor beta chains presented below share a single source sample, sequenced in a study of T-cell reconstitution after alpha-beta-depleted transplantation in children listed by TCRdb under 2016. The label giving this sample's treatment or condition can be read as: allogeneic hematopoietic cell transplantation with graft depleted of TCRalphabeta T cells and CD19 B cells. The library relied on PCR. Sequenced on an Illumina HiSeq 2500. Molecular barcoding was employed in the preparation of TCR libraries, with unique molecular identifiers being used to normalize TCRbeta repertoire quantification. TCRdb redid the processing of the public reads, applying fastp at Q25 and MiXCR, and retained in-frame beta chains. A single entry per CDR3 protein holds the most common genes and DNA from its merged rows. Within this sample are a few hundred thousand distinct CDR3 sequences, with under 20% of them counted one time only. The ten largest clones represent less than 30% of the sample.

Sequencing used PBMCs, mostly from graft donor cells, obtained 360 days after TCRalphabeta/CD19-depleted stem cell transplant. These receptors came from a boy less than two years old who had a stem cell transplant for Wiskott-Aldrich syndrome, so the T cells may come from the graft donor.

The chain combines TRBV5-1 with TRBJ2-7; D is perhaps TRBD1 (6 bases). This CDR3 contains 14 residues. Germline CDR1 reads SGHRS; CDR2 reads YFSETQ. V was pared by 7 bases and J by 4 bases, with 18 bases between. CDR3 nucleotide sequence: TGCGCCAGCTCCATGACAGGCATTCAATACGAGCAGTACTTC. It is translated as CASSMTGIQYEQYF.

CDR3 DNA: TGTGCCAGCAGTTACTCCCGGGTGGAAGCCACAGATACGCAGTATTTT. Encoded protein: CASSYSRVEATDTQYF. The V and J genes are TRBV6-5 and TRBJ2-3; D gene ambiguous. CDR3 length: 16 amino acids. The V end was cut by 0 bases, the J end by 2 bases, with 12 bases between. The germline V gene has CDR1 MNHEY and CDR2 SVGAGI.

The genes are TRBV7-2 and TRBJ2-7; D not certain. There are 14 residues in the CDR3. CDR1 and CDR2 (germline): SGHTA, FQGNSA. Trimming took off 1 base at V and 0 bases at J, with 7 bases between the two ends. The CDR3 here is CASSLVYHSYEQYF. Here the CDR3 DNA reads TGTGCCAGCAGCTTAGTTTACCACTCCTACGAGCAGTACTTC.

The chain carries TRBV4-1 and TRBJ2-3, with 11 bases identical to TRBD1. V trimming: 4 bases; J trimming: 6 bases; junction bases outside the gene matches: 9. Germline-derived CDR1 and CDR2 are MGHRA and YSYEKL. The CDR3 has 16 amino acids. DNA of the CDR3: TGCGCCAGCAGCCTTTGGGACAGGGGGAATACGGATACGCAGTATTTT. It translates to CASSLWDRGNTDTQYF.

This clonotype was counted between two and nine times. The chain carries TRBV12-3 or TRBV12-4 and TRBJ2-2, with D possibly TRBD2 on 6 matching bases. This CDR3 is built from 15 residues. Between the trimmed V and J ends, which lost 7 bases and 5 bases, there was a span of 17 bases. The CDR3 DNA reads TGTGCCAGCACCCCGGGAGCTACCCGTACCGGGGAGCTGTTTTTT. Its translation is CASTPGATRTGELFF.

This clonotype was observed a handful of times. The chain joins TRBV12-3 or TRBV12-4 to TRBJ2-7; 7 nucleotides match TRBD2. The CDR3 has 18 residues. Trimming removed 3 bases from V and 0 bases from J; junction bases left unmatched: 14. CDR3 DNA sequence: TGTGCCAGCAGTTTTAAATTAAGAGGGGCTAGCGGCTCCTACGAGCAGTACTTC. Translation: CASSFKLRGASGSYEQYF.

The rearrangement joins TRBV20-1 to TRBJ2-1; weak D call: TRBD1 (5 bases). This CDR3 is 14 amino acids long. V lost 8 bases, J lost 9 bases, and 23 bases lay in between. Germline values: CDR1 DFQATT, CDR2 SNEGSKA (reference sequence). The CDR3 DNA follows: TGCAGTCAGAGTTGGCTAGTAAGGGGTGGTGAGCAGTTCTTC. Translated, it gives CSQSWLVRGGEQFF.

This clonotype was picked up a small number of times. The rearrangement links TRBV30 to TRBJ2-7; D may match TRBD1 or TRBD2 (5 bases each). CDR3 length: 13 residues. The germline V gene encodes CDR1 GTSNPN and CDR2 SVGIG (reference sequence). V was trimmed by 2 bases and J by 3 bases, leaving 11 bases between them. The CDR3 DNA follows: TGTGCCTGGAGTAAGGGACGCCTCTACGAGCAGTACTTC. Amino acid sequence: CAWSKGRLYEQYF.

The J gene is TRBJ2-1, the V gene TRBV29-1; D is uncertain. The CDR3 is 13 amino acids. From germline, CDR1 is SQVTM and CDR2 ANQGSEA. V was trimmed by 6 bases and J by 7 bases, leaving 16 bases between them. The CDR3 sequence is CSVCYVVGNEQFF. The DNA for the CDR3 is TGCAGCGTCTGCTATGTTGTCGGGAATGAGCAGTTCTTC.